This entry concerns a single TCR beta chain. The data stem from a study of blood T cell repertoires in COVID-19. Repertoires were generated with immunoSEQ multiplex PCR, while TCRdb's copy carries only in-frame clones and drops some. The sample lists tens of thousands of clones; 86% were seen once. CDR3 length equals 14 residues. V lost 6 bases, J lost 6 bases, and 14 bases lay in between. The V gene's germline CDR1 is LNHDA and CDR2 SQIVND (reference sequence). The source is a human donor with active COVID-19. The donor label of this sample is uncertain. Sequencing used peripheral blood. The chain uses TRBV19 and TRBJ2-2; D may be TRBD1 (7 bases). The CDR3 sequence is CASRAGGQAGELFF. The CDR3 nucleotides read TGTGCCAGTAGGGCAGGGGGGCAAGCCGGGGAGCTGTTTTTT.